This record covers a single T cell receptor beta chain. Antigen unknown. With V trimmed by 5 bases and J by 6 bases, 10 bases remained unmatched. Germline CDR1 SGHRS, CDR2 YFSETQ. There are 15 residues in the CDR3. These data come from a study of T-cell reconstitution after alpha-beta-depleted transplantation in children. Whole-study findings and limits: It was reported that alpha-beta T cells came from several hundred expanded graft clones (about two months after transplant).

Preparation of the TCRbeta library was carried out with unique molecular identifiers. TCRdb re-called the PCR reads through MiXCR, storing one row per CDR3 protein. This table holds tens of thousands of distinct CDR3 sequences, 44% found once. This receptor was obtained from a male patient aged 10 to 17 who had a stem cell transplant for acute lymphoblastic leukemia, so the T cells may come from the graft donor. The sample here was PBMCs, mostly from graft donor cells, taken 360 days after TCRalphabeta/CD19-depleted stem cell transplant. This sequence joins TRBV5-1 and TRBJ2-1; TRBD1 aligns across 8 bases. CDR3 in amino acids: CASRSDRGVANEQFF. CDR3 DNA: TGCGCCAGCAGGTCTGACAGGGGAGTTGCCAATGAGCAGTTCTTC.